The 25 T cell receptor beta chains presented below share a single source sample, sequenced in a study of T-cell reconstitution after alpha-beta-depleted transplantation in children (dated by TCRdb to 2016 to 2017). To prepare the library, PCR was applied. TCRdb records Illumina HiSeq 2500 as the sequencer. TCR library preparation used molecular barcoding, with unique molecular identifiers applied to normalize quantification of the TCRbeta repertoire. The public reads were reanalyzed by TCRdb: fastp trimming at Q25, MiXCR alignment, in-frame beta chains only. Each record represents a unique CDR3 protein, reported with the most common genes and DNA among its rows. The sample records some 81,000 distinct CDR3 sequences, 11% to 15% of which are singletons. The biggest ten clones account for 25% to 30% of the sample. The treatment or condition label, as the study defines it: allogeneic hematopoietic cell transplantation with graft depleted of TCRalphabeta T cells and CD19 B cells.

This specimen was PBMCs, mostly from graft donor cells, taken 180 days after TCRalphabeta/CD19-depleted stem cell transplant. Every receptor here comes from a male patient aged 2-15 years who had a stem cell transplant for acute lymphoblastic leukemia, so the T cells may come from the graft donor.

This clonotype has at least ten counts. The rearrangement uses TRBV7-2 and TRBJ1-5, with D possibly matching TRBD1 (6 bases). The CDR3 is made up of 16 amino acids. Germline assignment: CDR1 SGHTA and CDR2 FQGNSA. V dropped 5 bases and J dropped 8 bases, with 22 bases sitting between them. CDR3 protein: CASSPGQGRGNKPQHF. The CDR3 DNA reads as TGTGCCAGCAGCCCAGGCCAGGGAAGGGGGAATAAGCCCCAGCATTTT.

The table lists this clonotype with many counts. The V gene is TRBV9, the J gene TRBJ1-1; D gene uncertain. Per germline, CDR1 SGDLS and CDR2 YYNGEE. CDR3 size: 15 residues. Trimming shortened V by 4 bases and J by 2 bases, and 15 bases separated the two germline ends. CDR3 nucleotides: TGTGCCAGCAGCCTACTTGGAAGCCCCAACACTGAAGCTTTCTTT. As protein: CASSLLGSPNTEAFF.

This clonotype was seen a handful of times. This chain links TRBV5-1 with TRBJ2-5, with unresolved D. Trimming stripped 0 bases from V and 3 bases from J, with 12 bases between. Germline CDR1 reads SGHRS; CDR2 reads YFSETQ. The CDR3 has 15 residues. CDR3 coding DNA: TGCGCCAGCAGCTTGGTGGATAGAGAAAAAGAGACCCAGTACTTC. It yields the protein CASSLVDREKETQYF.

This clonotype was detected a few times. The rearrangement links TRBV16 to TRBJ2-7, with 9 bases identical to TRBD1. The germline V gene has CDR1 KGHSY and CDR2 FQNENV. J gave up 4 bases and V 4 bases, and 5 bases lay outside the gene matches. The length of the CDR3 is 14 residues. CDR3 protein: CASSRDRVRYEQYF. CDR3 DNA: TGTGCCAGCAGCCGGGACAGGGTTCGTTACGAGCAGTACTTC.

This clonotype was observed a few times. The rearrangement uses TRBV5-1 and TRBJ2-7; 13 bases map to TRBD2. CDR3 length equals 14 residues. Germline CDR1 is SGHRS and CDR2 is YFSETQ. With V trimmed by 2 bases and J by 9 bases, 5 bases remained unmatched. CDR3 amino acids: CASSLGLAGAGQYF. The CDR3 nucleotides read TGCGCCAGCAGCTTAGGACTAGCGGGAGCCGGGCAGTACTTC.

The chain has TRBV15 and TRBJ1-6, with no clear D. The V gene's germline CDR1 is LNHNV and CDR2 YYDKDF (reference sequence). This CDR3 has 16 amino acids. Trimming stripped 2 bases from V and 3 bases from J, with 11 bases between. CDR3 loop: CATSRHLQIYNSPLHF. In DNA form, the CDR3 reads TGTGCCACCAGCAGACATTTGCAGATCTATAATTCACCCCTCCACTTT.

The chain uses TRBV6-1 and TRBJ1-6; no clear D. CDR1 and CDR2 from the germline V gene are MNHNS and SASEGT. The V end was cut by 6 bases, the J end by 0 bases, with 6 bases between. The length of the CDR3 is 14 residues. The CDR3 coding sequence is TGTGCCAGCAGGCTCGGCTCCTATAATTCACCCCTCCACTTT. This gives the protein CASRLGSYNSPLHF.

The V call is TRBV20-1, the J call TRBJ2-1; TRBD2 aligns across 8 bases. The CDR3 spans 16 residues. Trimming took 5 bases from V and 2 from J; bases not matched to a gene: 11. Germline CDR1 is DFQATT and CDR2 is SNEGSKA (reference sequence). The CDR3 region has the DNA TGCAGTGCTGACCCCCTATGGCGGGGGGCCTACAATGAGCAGTTCTTC. Its protein product is CSADPLWRGAYNEQFF.

A few counts support this clonotype. The chain employs TRBV7-2 and TRBJ2-2, with unresolved D. V lost 6 bases and J 5 bases, leaving 16 bases between the germline ends. Per germline, CDR1 SGHTA and CDR2 FQGNSA. The CDR3 is made up of 15 amino acids. CDR3 residues: CASRPTFIRTGELFF. CDR3 DNA: TGTGCCAGCAGACCGACTTTTATCAGGACCGGGGAGCTGTTTTTT.

The CDR3 loop is CSARPGALNTEAFF. DNA of the CDR3: TGCAGTGCTAGACCGGGGGCGTTGAACACTGAAGCTTTCTTT. The chain uses TRBV20-1 and TRBJ1-1; tentative D call: TRBD1 (6 bases). V lost 2 bases, J lost 0 bases, and 10 bases lay in between. From germline, CDR1 is DFQATT and CDR2 SNEGSKA (reference sequence). There are 14 residues in the CDR3.

This clonotype has ten or more counts. The chain has TRBV5-1 and TRBJ1-2; 7 positions match TRBD1. The CDR3 has 14 residues. CDR1 and CDR2 from the germline V gene are SGHRS and YFSETQ. Trimming took 3 bases from V and 8 from J; bases not matched to a gene: 10. The CDR3 DNA reads TGCGCCAGCAGCTCCTTGACAGGGTATAGAGGCTACACCTTC. It specifies CASSSLTGYRGYTF. Together with reference TRBV5-1 and TRBJ1-2, the CDR3 gives the full variable domain: KAGVTQTPRYLIKTRGQQVTLSCSPISGHRSVSWYQQTPGQGLQFLFEYFSETQRNKGNFPGRFSGRQFSNSRSEMNVSTLELGDSALYLCASSSLTGYRGYTFGSGTRLTVV.

This clonotype was seen a handful of times. The V and J genes are TRBV27 and TRBJ2-5, with TRBD2 identical over 8 bases. The V gene's germline CDR1 is MNHEY and CDR2 SMNVEV (reference sequence). With 5 bases clipped from V and 2 bases from J, the junction kept 7 bases outside the gene matches. This CDR3 is 15 amino acids long. CDR3 residues: CASSRSGTLQETQYF. The CDR3 coding sequence is TGTGCCAGCAGTCGTAGCGGGACCCTTCAAGAGACCCAGTACTTC.

The gene calls are TRBV20-1 and TRBJ1-1, with no clear D. Trimming stripped 6 bases from V and 1 base from J, with 9 bases between. This CDR3 is 12 amino acids long. Germline loops: CDR1 DFQATT, CDR2 SNEGSKA (reference sequence). CDR3 bases: TGCAGTGCCCCCCCAGCGAACACTGAAGCTTTCTTT. It yields the protein CSAPPANTEAFF.

This clonotype appeared a few times. The V and J genes are TRBV6-5 and TRBJ1-1, with D possibly matching TRBD1 (6 bases). V shed 4 bases and J shed 2 bases, with 17 bases lying between them. From germline, CDR1 is MNHEY and CDR2 SVGAGI. The CDR3 is 16 amino acids. CDR3: CASSFRRTVFNTEAFF. The CDR3 bases are TGTGCCAGCAGTTTCCGCCGGACAGTATTTAACACTGAAGCTTTCTTT.

The chain employs TRBV5-1 and TRBJ2-7, with no clear D. V was cut by 7 bases and J by 5 bases, with 16 bases left in between. Germline V gene lookup returns CDR1 SGHRS and CDR2 YFSETQ. The CDR3 contains 13 residues. The CDR3 nucleotides read TGCGCCAGCCGGATCAGGATTCTCGACGAGCAGTACTTC. Translated: CASRIRILDEQYF.

This clonotype was observed many times. The chain recombines TRBV7-2 with TRBJ1-4, with 7 bases matching TRBD1. The CDR3 covers 15 residues. J lost 4 bases, V lost 5 bases, and 7 bases had no gene match. CDR1 and CDR2 (germline): SGHTA, FQGNSA. CDR3 bases: TGTGCCAGCAGCCCCAGGGGGGCCTATAATGAAAAACTGTTTTTT. Translated: CASSPRGAYNEKLFF.

This clonotype was counted between two and nine times. V usage is TRBV20-1 and J usage is TRBJ2-5, with TRBD2 matching over 8 bases. The CDR3 covers 13 residues. V was clipped by 1 base and J by 4 bases; unmatched bases: 2. Germline CDR1 reads DFQATT; CDR2 reads SNEGSKA (reference sequence). CDR3 loop: CSARGGGRETQYF. The CDR3 DNA sequence: TGCAGTGCTAGAGGCGGGGGGCGAGAGACCCAGTACTTC.

V gene TRBV7-8 combines with J gene TRBJ1-2; D unresolved. Trimming took 4 bases from V and 5 from J, leaving 11 bases between them. CDR1 and CDR2 from the germline V gene are SGHVS and FQNEAQ. This CDR3 comprises 13 residues. CDR3 DNA: TGTGCCAGCAGCTACCGGGAGTGGTATGGCTACACCTTC. Protein sequence: CASSYREWYGYTF.

The genes are TRBV7-9 and TRBJ2-6; D is unclear. The CDR3 totals 15 residues. Germline-derived CDR1 and CDR2 are SEHNR and FQNEAQ (reference sequence). Trimming pared 1 base from V and 1 base from J, leaving 5 bases between. CDR3 DNA sequence: TGTGCCAGCAGCTTAGGTCCGTCTGGGGCCAACGTCCTGACTTTC. Translation: CASSLGPSGANVLTF.

This clonotype was observed a handful of times. The gene calls are TRBV18 and TRBJ2-7; D might be TRBD1 (6 bases). The V and J ends lost 3 bases and 2 bases respectively, with 14 bases between them. From germline, CDR1 is KGHSH and CDR2 LQKENI. The CDR3 contains 15 residues. The CDR3 DNA reads TGTGCCAGCTCACCGGGGGCGACCGTGACCTACGAGCAGTACTTC. It is translated as CASSPGATVTYEQYF.

This clonotype was counted between two and nine times. The rearrangement links TRBV5-1 to TRBJ2-1; 8 bases line up with TRBD1. The germline V gene encodes CDR1 SGHRS and CDR2 YFSETQ. Trimming took 2 bases from V and 6 from J; bases not matched to a gene: 13. The CDR3 has 17 residues. CDR3 amino acids: CASSLSQGAKSFNEQFF. CDR3 DNA sequence: TGCGCCAGCAGCTTAAGCCAGGGGGCGAAATCGTTCAATGAGCAGTTCTTC.

In DNA, the CDR3 is TGTGCCAGCAGCTTACTAACAGGGTCGGATACGCAGTATTTT. This codes for CASSLLTGSDTQYF. This chain uses TRBV7-3 with TRBJ2-3, with D perhaps TRBD1 (6 bases). V dropped 2 bases and J dropped 6 bases, with 12 bases sitting between them. Germline-derived CDR1 and CDR2 are SGHTA and FQGTGA. This CDR3 spans 14 amino acids.

This clonotype was picked up a small number of times. In DNA form, the CDR3 reads TGTGCCACCAGTGAACCCGGACAGGGCACCGGGGAGCTGTTTTTT. Amino acids: CATSEPGQGTGELFF. The rearrangement links TRBV24-1 to TRBJ2-2, with 8 bases lining up with TRBD1. CDR1 is KGHDR and CDR2 is SFDVKD in the germline V gene. Germline trimming cut 4 bases from V and 4 bases from J; bases unmatched to any gene: 4. This CDR3 spans 15 amino acids.

The J gene is TRBJ1-5, the V gene TRBV28; no reliable D call. This CDR3 region has 14 residues. Germline CDR1 reads MDHEN; CDR2 reads SYDVKM. The ends were cut back, 2 bases at V and 3 bases at J, with 8 bases in the middle. The CDR3 sequence is CASSLKTVNQPQHF. The CDR3 coding sequence is TGTGCCAGCAGTTTAAAAACGGTCAATCAGCCCCAGCATTTT.

There are a few counts of this clonotype. This chain connects TRBV4-3 to TRBJ1-4, with 9 bases aligning to TRBD1. This CDR3 is built from 20 residues. The germline gives CDR1 LGHNA, CDR2 YSLEER. V trimming: 3 bases; J trimming: 0 bases; junction bases outside the gene matches: 14. The CDR3 region is CASSQIEGTGTGATNEKLFF. CDR3 sequence (DNA): TGCGCCAGCAGCCAGATCGAGGGGACAGGGACGGGCGCAACTAATGAAAAACTGTTTTTT.